The clone carrying this T cell receptor beta chain was seen at least ten times. As yet, its antigen is unknown. Amplification of TCR beta CDR3 regions used RNA as the template. Initially, a first-round RT-PCR of the TCR CDR3 employed the HTBI primer set. TCRdb fed the multiplex PCR reads into MiXCR, producing one record per CDR3 protein. The sample consists of about 500,000 distinct CDR3 sequences, about a sixth of them appearing once. Uncontrolled infection, other autoimmune disease, pregnancy or lactation excluded patients. Every diagnosis used clinical symptoms, serum thyroxine and TRAb, thyroid ultrasound and orbital computed tomography. This sample was taken from a study of T cells in Graves' hyperthyroidism and ophthalmopathy. Findings and caveats of the study: The majority of expanded thyroid clonotypes above 0.001 also appeared in blood.

Material for sequencing was blood. This clonotype originated in a woman aged 18-30 years with Graves' hyperthyroidism.

CDR3 in amino acids: CASSLYSGLETQYF. CDR3 nucleotides: TGTGCCAGCAGCTTATATTCAGGGTTAGAGACCCAGTACTTC. The chain combines TRBV7-2 with TRBJ2-5; D possibly corresponds to TRBD1 (5 bases). Germline-derived CDR1 and CDR2 are SGHTA and FQGNSA. The CDR3 is 14 amino acids. Trimming took off 2 bases at V and 4 bases at J, with 11 bases between the two ends.